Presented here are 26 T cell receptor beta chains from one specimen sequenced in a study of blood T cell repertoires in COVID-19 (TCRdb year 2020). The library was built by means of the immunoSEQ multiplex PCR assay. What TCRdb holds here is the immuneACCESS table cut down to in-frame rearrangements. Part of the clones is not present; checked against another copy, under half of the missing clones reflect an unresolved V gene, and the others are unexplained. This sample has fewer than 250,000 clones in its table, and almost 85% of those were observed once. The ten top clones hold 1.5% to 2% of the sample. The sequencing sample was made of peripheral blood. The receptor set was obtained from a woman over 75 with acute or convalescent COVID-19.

The CDR3 is CASSPFLGGKNTEAFF. The CDR3 region has the DNA TGCGCCAGCAGCCCCTTCCTTGGGGGGAAAAACACTGAAGCTTTCTTT. The V gene is TRBV5-1, the J gene TRBJ1-1; TRBD1 might be the D (5 bases). The CDR3 sequence is 16 residues long. Trimming took off 4 bases at V and 2 bases at J, with 18 bases between the two ends. Germline loops: CDR1 SGHRS, CDR2 YFSETQ.

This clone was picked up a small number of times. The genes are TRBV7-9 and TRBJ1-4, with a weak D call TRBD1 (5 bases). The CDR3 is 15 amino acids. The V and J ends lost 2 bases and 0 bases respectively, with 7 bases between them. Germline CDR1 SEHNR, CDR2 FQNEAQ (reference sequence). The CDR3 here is CASSLTGATNEKLFF. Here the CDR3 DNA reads TGTGCCAGCAGCTTAACAGGAGCAACTAATGAAAAACTGTTTTTT.

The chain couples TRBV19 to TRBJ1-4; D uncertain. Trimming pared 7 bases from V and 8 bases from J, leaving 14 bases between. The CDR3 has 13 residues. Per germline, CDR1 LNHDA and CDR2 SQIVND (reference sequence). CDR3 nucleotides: TGTGCCAGTAACCAACCTGAGGGCGAAAAACTGTTTTTT. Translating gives CASNQPEGEKLFF. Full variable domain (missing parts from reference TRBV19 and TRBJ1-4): DGGITQSPKYLFRKEGQNVTLSCEQNLNHDAMYWYRQDPGQGLRLIYYSQIVNDFQKGDIAEGYSVSREKKESFPLTVTSAQKNPTAFYLCASNQPEGEKLFFGSGTQLSVL.

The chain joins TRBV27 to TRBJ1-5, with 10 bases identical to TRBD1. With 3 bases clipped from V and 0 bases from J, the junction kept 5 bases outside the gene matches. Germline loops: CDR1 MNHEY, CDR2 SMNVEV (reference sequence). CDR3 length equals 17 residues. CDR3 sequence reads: CASSLLGTGDSNQPQHF. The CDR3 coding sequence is TGTGCCAGCAGTTTGCTCGGGACAGGGGATAGCAATCAGCCCCAGCATTTT.

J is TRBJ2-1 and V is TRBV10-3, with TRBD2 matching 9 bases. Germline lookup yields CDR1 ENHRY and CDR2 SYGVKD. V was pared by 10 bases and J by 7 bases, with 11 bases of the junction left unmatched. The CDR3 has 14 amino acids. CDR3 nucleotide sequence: TGTGCCACCAGCGGGAGGTTAGAGATTAATGAGCAGTTCTTC. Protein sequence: CATSGRLEINEQFF.

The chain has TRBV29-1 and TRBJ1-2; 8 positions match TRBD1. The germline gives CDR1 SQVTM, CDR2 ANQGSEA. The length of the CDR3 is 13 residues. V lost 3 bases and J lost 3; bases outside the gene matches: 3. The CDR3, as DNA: TGCAGCGTTGACAGGGGGCGATACTATGGCTACACCTTC. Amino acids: CSVDRGRYYGYTF.

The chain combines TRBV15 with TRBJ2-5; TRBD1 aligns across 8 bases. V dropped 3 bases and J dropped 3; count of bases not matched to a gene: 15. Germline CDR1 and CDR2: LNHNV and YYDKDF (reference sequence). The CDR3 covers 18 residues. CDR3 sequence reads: CATSRDRLNRGIEETQYF. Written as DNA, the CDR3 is TGTGCCACCAGCAGGGATCGATTAAACAGGGGGATTGAAGAGACCCAGTACTTC.

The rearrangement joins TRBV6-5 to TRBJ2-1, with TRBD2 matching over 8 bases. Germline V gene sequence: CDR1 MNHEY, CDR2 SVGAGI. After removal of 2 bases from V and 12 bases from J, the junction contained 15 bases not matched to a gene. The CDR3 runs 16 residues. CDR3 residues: CASSYHLAGGPQGQFF. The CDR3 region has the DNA TGTGCCAGCAGTTACCACCTCGCGGGGGGCCCACAAGGGCAGTTCTTC.

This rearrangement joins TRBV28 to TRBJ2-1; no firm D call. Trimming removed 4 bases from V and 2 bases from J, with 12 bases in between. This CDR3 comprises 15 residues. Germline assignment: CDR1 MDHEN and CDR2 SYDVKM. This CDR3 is CASSSRSIAYNEQFF. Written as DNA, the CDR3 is TGTGCCAGCAGTTCGAGGAGTATCGCCTACAATGAGCAGTTCTTC. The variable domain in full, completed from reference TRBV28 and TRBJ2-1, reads DVKVTQSSRYLVKRTGEKVFLECVQDMDHENMFWYRQDPGLGLRLIYFSYDVKMKEKGDIPEGYSVSREKKERFSLILESASTNQTSMYLCASSSRSIAYNEQFFGPGTRLTVL.

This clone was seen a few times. The CDR3 loop is CASSQGQGTLNQPQHF. The CDR3 DNA follows: TGTGCCAGCAGCCAGGGACAGGGGACTCTCAATCAGCCCCAGCATTTT. This rearrangement joins TRBV5-5 to TRBJ1-5; 10 bases fit TRBD1. Germline CDR1 and CDR2: SGHKS and YYEKEE (reference sequence). The CDR3 runs to 16 residues. The V and J ends lost 4 bases and 3 bases, in that order; junction bases with no gene match: 7.

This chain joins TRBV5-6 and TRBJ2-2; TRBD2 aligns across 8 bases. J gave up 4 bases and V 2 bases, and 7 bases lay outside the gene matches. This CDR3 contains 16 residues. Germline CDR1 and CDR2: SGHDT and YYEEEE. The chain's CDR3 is CASSFIGLAVTGELFF. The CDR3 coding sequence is TGTGCCAGCAGCTTTATAGGACTAGCAGTCACCGGGGAGCTGTTTTTT.

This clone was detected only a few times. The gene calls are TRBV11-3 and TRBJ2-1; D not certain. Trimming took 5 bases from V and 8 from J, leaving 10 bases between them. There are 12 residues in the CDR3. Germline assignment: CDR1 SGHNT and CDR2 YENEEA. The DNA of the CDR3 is TGTGCCAGCAGCCAAACTCGGGATGAGCAGTTCTTC. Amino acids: CASSQTRDEQFF.

The CDR3 coding sequence is TGTGCCAGTAATAGACAGGGGGCAACTCAAGAGACCCAGTACTTC. As protein: CASNRQGATQETQYF. This chain connects TRBV2 to TRBJ2-5, with 10 positions matching TRBD1. Germline values: CDR1 SNHLY, CDR2 FYNNEI. Trimming took 9 bases from V and 2 from J; bases not matched to a gene: 9. The CDR3 has 15 residues.

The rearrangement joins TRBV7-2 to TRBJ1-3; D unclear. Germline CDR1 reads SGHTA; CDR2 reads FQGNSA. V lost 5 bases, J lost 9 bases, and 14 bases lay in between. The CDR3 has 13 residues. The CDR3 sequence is CASSGFTGGTIYF. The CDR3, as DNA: TGTGCCAGCAGCGGCTTTACTGGAGGCACCATATATTTT.

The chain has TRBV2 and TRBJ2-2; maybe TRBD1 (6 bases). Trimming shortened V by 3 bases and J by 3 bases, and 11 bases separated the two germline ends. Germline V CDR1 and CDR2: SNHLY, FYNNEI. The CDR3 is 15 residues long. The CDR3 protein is CASSETGEYTGELFF. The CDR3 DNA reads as TGTGCCAGCAGTGAGACAGGAGAATACACCGGGGAGCTGTTTTTT.

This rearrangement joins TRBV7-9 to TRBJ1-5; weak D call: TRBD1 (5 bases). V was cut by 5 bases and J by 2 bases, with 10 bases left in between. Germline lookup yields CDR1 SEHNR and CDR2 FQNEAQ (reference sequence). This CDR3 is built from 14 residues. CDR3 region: CASSRGGGNQPQHF. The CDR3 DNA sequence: TGTGCCAGCAGCCGCGGGGGGGGCAATCAGCCCCAGCATTTT. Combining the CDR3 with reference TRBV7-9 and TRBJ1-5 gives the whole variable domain DTGVSQNPRHKITKRGQNVTFRCDPISEHNRLYWYRQTLGQGPEFLTYFQNEAQLEKSRLLSDRFSAERPKGSFSTLEIQRTEQGDSAMYLCASSRGGGNQPQHFGDGTRLSIL.

CDR3 bases: TGTGCCAGCAGTGAGACAGGGAATAATTCACCCCTCCACTTT. Amino acid sequence: CASSETGNNSPLHF. The chain links TRBV2 to TRBJ1-6; 7 nucleotides agree with TRBD1. V gave up 3 bases and J gave up 5 bases; unmatched junction bases: 1. Germline lookup yields CDR1 SNHLY and CDR2 FYNNEI. The length of the CDR3 is 14 residues.

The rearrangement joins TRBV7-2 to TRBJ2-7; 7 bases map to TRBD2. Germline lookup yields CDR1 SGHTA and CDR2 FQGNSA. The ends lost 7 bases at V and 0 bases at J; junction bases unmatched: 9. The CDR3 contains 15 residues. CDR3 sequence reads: CASTPSGSSSYEQYF. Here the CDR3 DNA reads TGTGCCAGCACCCCTAGCGGTTCCTCCTCCTACGAGCAGTACTTC.

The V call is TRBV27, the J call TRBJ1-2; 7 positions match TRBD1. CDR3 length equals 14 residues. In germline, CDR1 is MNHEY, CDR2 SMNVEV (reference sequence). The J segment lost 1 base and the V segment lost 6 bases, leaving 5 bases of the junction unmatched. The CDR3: CASRPDRVNYGYTF. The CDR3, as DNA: TGTGCCAGCAGACCAGACAGGGTTAACTATGGCTACACCTTC.

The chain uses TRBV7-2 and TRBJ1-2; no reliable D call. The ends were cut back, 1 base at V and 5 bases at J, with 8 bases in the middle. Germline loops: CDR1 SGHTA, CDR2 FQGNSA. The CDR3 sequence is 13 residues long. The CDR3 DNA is TGTGCCAGCAGCTTAGGCACGAGTTATGGCTACACCTTC. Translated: CASSLGTSYGYTF.

CDR3 loop: CASSRTERETQYF. CDR3 sequence (DNA): TGTGCCAGCAGTAGGACAGAAAGAGAGACCCAGTACTTC. This chain joins TRBV6-4 and TRBJ2-5, with a tentative D call TRBD1 (6 bases). Germline CDR1 MRHNA, CDR2 SNTAGT. V was cut by 5 bases and J by 4 bases, with 11 bases left in between. The CDR3 consists of 13 residues.

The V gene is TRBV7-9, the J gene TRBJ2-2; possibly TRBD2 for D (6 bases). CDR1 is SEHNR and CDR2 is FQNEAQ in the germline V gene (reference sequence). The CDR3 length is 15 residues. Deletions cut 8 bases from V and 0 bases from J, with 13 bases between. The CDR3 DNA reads TGTGCCAGCTCCAGGGCGGGGTCGAACACCGGGGAGCTGTTTTTT. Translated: CASSRAGSNTGELFF.

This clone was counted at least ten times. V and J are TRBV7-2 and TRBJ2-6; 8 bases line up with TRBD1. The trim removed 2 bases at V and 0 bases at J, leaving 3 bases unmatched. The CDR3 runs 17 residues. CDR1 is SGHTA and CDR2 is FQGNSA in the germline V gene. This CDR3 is CASSLNGQGSGANVLTF. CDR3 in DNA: TGTGCCAGCAGCTTAAACGGACAGGGCTCTGGGGCCAACGTCCTGACTTTC.

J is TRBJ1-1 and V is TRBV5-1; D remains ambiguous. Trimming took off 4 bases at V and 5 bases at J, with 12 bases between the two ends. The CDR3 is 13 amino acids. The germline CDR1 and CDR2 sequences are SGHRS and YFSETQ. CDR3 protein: CASSLAPLTEAFF. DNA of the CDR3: TGCGCCAGCAGCCTGGCCCCTCTGACTGAAGCTTTCTTT.

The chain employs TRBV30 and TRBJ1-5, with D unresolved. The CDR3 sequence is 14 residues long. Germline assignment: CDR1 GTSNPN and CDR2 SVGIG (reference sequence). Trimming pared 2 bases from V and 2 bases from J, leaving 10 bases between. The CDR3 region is CAWSSSGGNQPQHF. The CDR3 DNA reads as TGTGCCTGGAGTTCGTCAGGTGGCAATCAGCCCCAGCATTTT.

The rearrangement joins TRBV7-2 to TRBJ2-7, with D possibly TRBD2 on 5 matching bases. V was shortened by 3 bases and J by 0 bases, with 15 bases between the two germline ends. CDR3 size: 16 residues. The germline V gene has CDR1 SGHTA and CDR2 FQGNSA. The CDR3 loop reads CASSLSSSLSSYEQYF. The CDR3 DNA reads TGTGCCAGCAGCTTGTCTAGCTCCTTGAGCTCCTACGAGCAGTACTTC. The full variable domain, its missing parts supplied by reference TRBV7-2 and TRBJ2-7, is GAGVSQSPSNKVTEKGKDVELRCDPISGHTALYWYRQSLGQGLEFLIYFQGNSAPDKSGLPSDRFSAERTGGSVSTLTIQRTQQEDSAVYLCASSLSSSLSSYEQYFGPGTRLTVT.